This TCR beta chain is drawn from a study of Tregs in tolerant kidney transplant recipients. Study conclusions and caveats: The small number of patients limits these findings pending further validation. Biological reproducibility was not directly addressed in this study. Tregs expanded with activated donor B cells seemed most donor-specific.

About this clone: Its antigen remains unidentified. The identical CDR3 is also encoded by other nucleotide sequences in the sample.

V shed 7 bases and J shed 0 bases, with 13 bases lying between them. The CDR3 spans 15 residues. CDR1 is LNHDA, CDR2 SQIVND, per germline (reference sequence). The protocol was immunoSEQ multiplex PCR, while the TCRdb copy is restricted to in-frame clones and leaves out a portion. The sample consists of about 240,000 clones, around 81% of them appearing once. The source material was CD4+ T cells from blood. The V and J genes are TRBV19 and TRBJ1-5; the D is unclear. The receptor's source is a human donor in good health. CDR3 in amino acids: CASKLRLSSNQPQHF. The CDR3 DNA reads as TGTGCCAGTAAGCTCCGTCTTTCTAGCAATCAGCCCCAGCATTTT.